The rows below give T cell receptor beta chains drawn from one sample of a study of T cell responses to AZD1222 COVID-19 vaccine. Sequencing was performed with immunoSEQ multiplex PCR; in TCRdb, only in-frame clones are kept and a portion is missing. This table has 90,000 to 150,000 clones, approximately 86% appearing once. This specimen consisted of peripheral blood, obtained 28 days after the second AZD1222 dose. The receptors shown here come from an adult who received the AZD1222 COVID-19 vaccine. CDR3s include the opening cysteine and the closing phenylalanine or tryptophan. A D gene is named only where the DNA matches it firmly. Expanded clones get a size class; other rows say once, few or many, or leave the size out.

D: -
V: TRBV3-1/TRBV3-2
J: TRBJ2-2
size: once
DNA: TGTGCCAGCAGCCAAGATCCTCTTTTTGGCGGGGTCAGCGGGGAGCTGTTTTTT
CDR3: CASSQDPLFGGVSGELFF

D: -
V: TRBV29-1
J: TRBJ2-4
size: -
DNA: TGCAGCGCTCGCCGGACGCCGGGAAACATTCAGTACTTC
CDR3: CSARRTPGNIQYF

D: -
V: TRBV9
J: TRBJ1-2
size: -
DNA: TGTGCCAGCAGCGCAAGTAGTGGAGTCTATGGCTACACCTTC
CDR3: CASSASSGVYGYTF

D: -
V: TRBV4-2
J: TRBJ1-2
size: -
DNA: TGTGCCAGCAGCCAATTAGCCAGGGAGAGAGATGGCTACACCTTC
CDR3: CASSQLARERDGYTF

D: TRBD1
V: TRBV28
J: TRBJ1-1
size: -
DNA: TGTGCGGAGGGACAGGGCATGGGTGAAGCTTTCTTT
CDR3: CAEGQGMGEAFF

D: -
V: TRBV25-1
J: TRBJ2-2
size: -
DNA: TGTGCCAGCACGGCACAAAGGAACACCGGGGAGCTGTTTTTT
CDR3: CASTAQRNTGELFF

D: TRBD1
V: TRBV29-1
J: TRBJ1-6
size: -
DNA: TGCAGCGTTGCCGGGACAGGGGTTCCCCTCCACTTT
CDR3: CSVAGTGVPLHF

D: TRBD2
V: TRBV6-5
J: TRBJ2-3
size: -
DNA: TGTGCCAGCAGTTTTAGCGGGGGGGCCAGCACAGATACGCAGTATTTT
CDR3: CASSFSGGASTDTQYF

D: -
V: TRBV5-1
J: TRBJ1-4
size: once
DNA: TGCGCCAGCAGCCGGACAGCTTCAACTAATGAAAAACTGTTTTTT
CDR3: CASSRTASTNEKLFF

D: -
V: TRBV28
J: TRBJ1-1
size: -
DNA: TGTGCCAGCAGTCCTGCGCGATTTCGGGCCGACACTGAAGCTTTCTTT
CDR3: CASSPARFRADTEAFF

D: TRBD1
V: TRBV7-2
J: TRBJ1-1
size: once
DNA: TGTGCCAGCAGCTCCACTCAAAAGGGGACAGGACGGGGTGAAGCTTTCTTT
CDR3: CASSSTQKGTGRGEAFF

D: TRBD1
V: TRBV24-1
J: TRBJ1-2
size: once
DNA: TGTGCCACCAGAGGACAGGGGGCCTATGGCTACACCTTC
CDR3: CATRGQGAYGYTF

D: TRBD1
V: TRBV5-5
J: TRBJ1-2
size: -
DNA: TGTGCCAGCAGCCAGGACAGGGGCCCCCTAAGCTACACCTTC
CDR3: CASSQDRGPLSYTF

D: -
V: TRBV18
J: TRBJ2-3
size: -
DNA: TGTGCCAGCTCACCACGGCTTAGCACAGATACGCAGTATTTT
CDR3: CASSPRLSTDTQYF

D: TRBD1
V: TRBV7-9
J: TRBJ2-7
size: once
DNA: TGTGCCAGCAGCTTAGCTCGGACAGGGGCGAACGAGCAGTACTTC
CDR3: CASSLARTGANEQYF

D: -
V: TRBV19
J: TRBJ1-2
size: -
DNA: TGTGCCAGTAGAGAGAGGGGACGGGAGAACTATGGCTACACCTTC
CDR3: CASRERGRENYGYTF

D: -
V: TRBV7-2
J: TRBJ2-2
size: -
DNA: TGTGCCAGCAGCTTAGTTGGAGGGGCGGCCGGGGAGCTGTTTTTT
CDR3: CASSLVGGAAGELFF

D: -
V: TRBV18
J: TRBJ1-1
size: -
DNA: TGTGCCAGCTCAAGAGACATGAACACTGAAGCTTTCTTT
CDR3: CASSRDMNTEAFF

D: TRBD2
V: TRBV28
J: TRBJ2-3
size: -
DNA: TGTGCCAGCAGTTTAATCGGCGGGGGAAGCACAGATACGCAGTATTTT
CDR3: CASSLIGGGSTDTQYF

D: -
V: TRBV19
J: TRBJ1-5
size: -
DNA: TGTGCCAGTAGTATAGATCGGGGGAATCAGCCCCAGCATTTT
CDR3: CASSIDRGNQPQHF

D: -
V: TRBV12-5
J: TRBJ2-5
size: -
DNA: TGTGCTAGTGGTTTGGGTCAAGAGACCCAGTACTTC
CDR3: CASGLGQETQYF

D: -
V: TRBV5-6
J: TRBJ2-3
size: -
DNA: TGTGCCAGCAGCTTGGAGAGGGGGTATACGCAGTATTTT
CDR3: CASSLERGYTQYF

D: -
V: TRBV18
J: TRBJ1-1
size: few
DNA: TGTGCCAGCTCACCATCCGGAGGAAAGGCTGAAGCTTTCTTT
CDR3: CASSPSGGKAEAFF

D: -
V: TRBV28
J: TRBJ1-2
size: -
DNA: TGTGCCAGCAGCCGGCGGGGGCCGGGGGGCTACACCTTC
CDR3: CASSRRGPGGYTF

D: TRBD2
V: TRBV10-3
J: TRBJ2-5
size: -
DNA: TGTGCCATCAGCCTAACTAGCGGGGTTGAAGAGACCCAGTACTTC
CDR3: CAISLTSGVEETQYF

D: TRBD1
V: TRBV6-5
J: TRBJ2-1
size: -
DNA: TGTGCCAGCAGTTCGGACAGGGGTTCCCACAATGAGCAGTTCTTC
CDR3: CASSSDRGSHNEQFF

D: TRBD1
V: TRBV5-8
J: TRBJ2-2
size: -
DNA: TGTGCCAGCAGCTTGGAGACAGGGGTACAGACCGGGGAGCTGTTTTTT
CDR3: CASSLETGVQTGELFF

D: TRBD1
V: TRBV19
J: TRBJ1-2
size: few
DNA: TGTGCCAGTAGCGAGAGGACAGGGATGTTTGTCTATGGCTACACCTTC
CDR3: CASSERTGMFVYGYTF

D: TRBD1
V: TRBV5-1
J: TRBJ2-1
size: -
DNA: TGCGCCAGCAGCACCCGGACAGGGCTATACAATGAGCAGTTCTTC
CDR3: CASSTRTGLYNEQFF

D: -
V: TRBV14
J: TRBJ2-3
size: -
DNA: TGTGCCAGCAGCCCCCAATTGACAGATACGCAGTATTTT
CDR3: CASSPQLTDTQYF

D: -
V: TRBV5-1
J: TRBJ1-4
size: -
DNA: TGCGCCAGCAGCTTGCAGTCCTCAACTAATGAAAAACTGTTTTTT
CDR3: CASSLQSSTNEKLFF

D: -
V: TRBV5-6
J: TRBJ1-2
size: -
DNA: TGTGCCAGCCTCAACCAGGTTTGGGGTGGCTACACCTTC
CDR3: CASLNQVWGGYTF

D: -
V: TRBV6-5
J: TRBJ2-1
size: -
DNA: TGTGCCAGCAGTAGGACAGGAGGGGGGAATGAGCAGTTCTTC
CDR3: CASSRTGGGNEQFF

D: -
V: TRBV6-4
J: TRBJ1-1
size: -
DNA: TGTGCCAGCAGACGAGAGGGGTCAAGTACTGAAGCTTTCTTT
CDR3: CASRREGSSTEAFF

D: -
V: TRBV5-4
J: TRBJ1-1
size: -
DNA: TGTGCCAGCAGCTTTTTCTACGGGCTCACTGAAGCTTTCTTT
CDR3: CASSFFYGLTEAFF

D: -
V: TRBV7-2
J: TRBJ2-3
size: -
DNA: TGTGCCAGCAGCTCCCCTCCCCTCACAGATACGCAGTATTTT
CDR3: CASSSPPLTDTQYF

D: TRBD1
V: TRBV18
J: TRBJ1-1
size: -
DNA: TGTGCCAGCTCACCTCGGACAGGGGAGAACACTGAAGCTTTCTTT
CDR3: CASSPRTGENTEAFF

D: -
V: TRBV3-1/TRBV3-2
J: TRBJ1-1
size: -
DNA: TGTGCCAGCAGTCCCGACAGTAACACTGAAGCTTTCTTT
CDR3: CASSPDSNTEAFF

D: -
V: TRBV7-9
J: TRBJ1-1
size: -
DNA: TGTGCCAGCAGCTTAGCTCCCGGGTATTTCATGGTCACTGAAGCTTTCTTT
CDR3: CASSLAPGYFMVTEAFF

D: TRBD2
V: TRBV7-9
J: TRBJ2-1
size: -
DNA: TGTGCCAGCAGCACCAGCAGGGAGATCGGGACTAGATACAATGAGCAGTTCTTC
CDR3: CASSTSREIGTRYNEQFF

D: -
V: TRBV19
J: TRBJ2-1
size: -
DNA: TGTGCCAGTAGTCAACAGGGAACTAAGTACAATGAGCAGTTCTTC
CDR3: CASSQQGTKYNEQFF

D: TRBD1
V: TRBV28
J: TRBJ1-2
size: -
DNA: TGTGCCAGCAGTGACAGGGGGCGGGTCTATGGCTACACCTTC
CDR3: CASSDRGRVYGYTF

D: TRBD1
V: TRBV7-3
J: TRBJ2-3
size: -
DNA: TGTGCCAGCAGCTTAAACAGGGGGAGCACAGATACGCAGTATTTT
CDR3: CASSLNRGSTDTQYF